This entry lists 6 T cell receptor beta chains sequenced from one sample in a study of response to subunit inactivated influenza vaccine. One entry per CDR3 protein results from TCRdb running MiXCR on the RT-PCR reads. The table lists approximately 160,000 distinct CDR3 sequences, around 10% of them singletons. The sequenced sample was CD8+ T cells sorted from PBMCs, obtained around 25 months after vaccination. These receptors all stem from a man between 50 and 75 years old who received an inactivated influenza vaccine.

This clonotype has more than one count but fewer than ten. V is TRBV7-8 and J is TRBJ2-7; D is possibly TRBD1 or TRBD2 (5 bases each). This CDR3 comprises 15 residues. The V and J ends lost 8 bases and 2 bases respectively, with 19 bases between them. Germline loops: CDR1 SGHVS, CDR2 FQNEAQ. CDR3 sequence reads: CASGGYSSLPYEQYF. In DNA, the CDR3 is TGTGCCAGCGGGGGTTACAGCTCCCTACCCTACGAGCAGTACTTC.

In its sample, this clonotype was seen a few times. The chain links TRBV9 to TRBJ2-7; a possible D gene is TRBD2 (7 bases). V was clipped by 3 bases and J by 6 bases, with 13 bases between them. The V gene's germline CDR1 is SGDLS and CDR2 YYNGEE. This CDR3 spans 13 amino acids. CDR3 DNA: TGTGCCAGCAGCGCTACAGGGAGGGGCGAGCAGTACTTC. Residues: CASSATGRGEQYF.

V is TRBV12-3 or TRBV12-4 and J is TRBJ2-1; possibly TRBD2 for D (6 bases). The ends were cut back, 3 bases at V and 8 bases at J, with 14 bases in the middle. This CDR3 spans 14 amino acids. The CDR3: CASSFAGSGDEQFF. For the CDR3, the DNA is TGTGCCAGCAGTTTTGCGGGGTCCGGGGATGAGCAGTTCTTC.

The chain carries TRBV7-9 and TRBJ1-1; 8 bases fit TRBD1. There are 12 residues in the CDR3. The germline V gene has CDR1 SEHNR and CDR2 FQNEAQ (reference sequence). Trimming cost V 1 base and J 14 bases; bases outside gene matches: 6. The CDR3 DNA reads as TGTGCCAGCAGCTTAGGGGAGACAGGGGCCTTCTTT. As protein: CASSLGETGAFF.

This clonotype has more than one count but fewer than ten. The chain is built from TRBV28 and TRBJ1-5; tentative D call: TRBD1 (5 bases). The CDR3 covers 14 residues. V lost 3 bases, J lost 11 bases, and 17 bases lay in between. Germline V gives CDR1 MDHEN, CDR2 SYDVKM. The DNA of the CDR3 is TGTGCCAGCAGTTTTTCCAGGGTTCCTCCAGCCCAGCATTTT. Its translation is CASSFSRVPPAQHF.

A few counts support this clonotype. The chain is built from TRBV10-3 and TRBJ1-1, with 7 positions matching TRBD1. This CDR3 has 15 residues. V was clipped by 2 bases and J by 0 bases; unmatched bases: 3. Germline assignment: CDR1 ENHRY and CDR2 SYGVKD. The CDR3 is CAISERQGVNTEAFF. The CDR3 DNA is TGTGCCATCAGTGAGCGACAGGGTGTGAACACTGAAGCTTTCTTT.